Each of the 6 T cell receptor beta chains below was sequenced from the same sample in a study of T-cell reconstitution after alpha-beta-depleted transplantation in children. Unique molecular identifiers featured in how the TCRbeta library was prepared. Each CDR3 protein is one row after TCRdb ran MiXCR on the PCR reads. The data show just under 250,000 distinct CDR3 sequences, about a quarter seen once. The sequencing here drew on PBMCs, taken before TCRalphabeta/CD19-depleted stem cell transplant. The receptors derive from a girl under 10 years old with Fanconi anemia, due to receive a stem cell transplant.

This clonotype was seen repeatedly, ten times or more. The chain has TRBV29-1 and TRBJ1-2, with D uncertain. The CDR3 consists of 14 residues. Germline V lookup: CDR1 SQVTM, CDR2 ANQGSEA. V lost 1 base to trimming and J lost 2 bases, with 11 bases between them. Here the CDR3 reads CSVEAAPLNYGYTF. Written as DNA, the CDR3 is TGCAGCGTTGAAGCCGCCCCGTTGAACTATGGCTACACCTTC.

This clonotype has a handful of counts. This chain joins TRBV20-1 and TRBJ2-3; 8 bases map to TRBD1. Germline V gene sequence: CDR1 DFQATT, CDR2 SNEGSKA (reference sequence). CDR3 size: 15 residues. The ends lost 0 bases at V and 3 bases at J; junction bases unmatched: 5. The CDR3: CSARDLQGVTDTQYF. CDR3 sequence (DNA): TGCAGTGCTAGAGATCTACAGGGGGTAACAGATACGCAGTATTTT.

This clonotype turned up a few times. V gene TRBV5-1 combines with J gene TRBJ2-5; D perhaps matches TRBD1 (6 bases). Germline loops: CDR1 SGHRS, CDR2 YFSETQ. The V gene lost 0 bases and the J gene lost 5 bases, with 11 bases spanning the gap. The CDR3 totals 14 residues. This CDR3 is CASSLDREGETQYF. CDR3 in DNA: TGCGCCAGCAGCTTGGACAGGGAAGGTGAGACCCAGTACTTC.

This chain uses TRBV7-3 with TRBJ2-1; D may be TRBD1 (5 bases). Germline V gene data show CDR1 as SGHTA and CDR2 as FQGTGA. The CDR3 extends over 15 amino acids. V was pared by 1 base and J by 3 bases, with 10 bases between. The CDR3 here is CASSLMGQVYNEQFF. The DNA of the CDR3 is TGTGCCAGCAGCTTAATGGGGCAGGTCTACAATGAGCAGTTCTTC.

Comments on this clonotype: One junction end disagrees with the germline gene, perhaps due to a read error. V gene TRBV12-3 or TRBV12-4 combines with J gene TRBJ2-5; 11 bases align to TRBD2. There are 18 residues in the CDR3. The CDR3 reads CTSSSPPSGGTNQETQYF. Here the CDR3 DNA reads TGTACCAGCAGTTCCCCTCCTAGCGGGGGGACCAACCAAGAGACCCAGTACTTC.

The sample holds a few counts of this clonotype. The chain carries TRBV6-5 and TRBJ2-1; D perhaps matches TRBD2 (6 bases). Germline V CDR1 and CDR2: MNHEY, SVGAGI. This CDR3 comprises 15 residues. V lost 5 bases and J 8 bases, leaving 19 bases between the germline ends. CDR3 region: CASSRTPGDVYEQFF. The CDR3 DNA reads as TGTGCCAGCAGTCGTACTCCGGGAGATGTATATGAGCAGTTCTTC.